The next 9 T cell receptor beta chains were all read from a single sample in a study of cytomegalovirus exposure and HLA in healthy donors. With 60 Vbeta and 13 Jbeta primers, the PCR was carried out. TCRdb keeps only in-frame clones here, not all; method: immunoSEQ multiplex PCR. Here the sample spans about 200,000 clones, 70% to 80% being singletons. The sequenced sample was PBMCs. All receptors derive from a girl aged 5-17 years in good health and CMV-seropositive.

The chain recombines TRBV30 with TRBJ1-2; D gene unclear. V was cut by 3 bases and J by 4 bases, with 18 bases left in between. CDR1 and CDR2 from the germline V gene are GTSNPN and SVGIG (reference sequence). CDR3 length: 15 residues. The CDR3 region has the DNA TGTGCCTGGAGCCGAGGAGGACTGGGGTTCTATGGCTACACCTTC. Residues: CAWSRGGLGFYGYTF. The whole variable domain, remainder taken from reference TRBV30 and TRBJ1-2, is SQTIHQWPATLVQPVGSPLSLECTVEGTSNPNLYWYRQAAGRGLQLLFYSVGIGQISSEVPQNLSASRPQDRQFILSSKKLLLSDSGFYLCAWSRGGLGFYGYTFGSGTRLTVV.

This clone turned up a few times. The chain joins TRBV11-2 to TRBJ2-5; TRBD2 matches at 13 bases. The CDR3 is made up of 18 amino acids. CDR1 and CDR2 (germline): SGHAT, FQNNGV. V lost 4 bases, J lost 1 base, and 9 bases stayed unmatched. DNA of the CDR3: TGTGCCAGCAGCTCCCCCTCGGGACTAGCGGGGACCCAAGAGACCCAGTACTTC. Translated, it gives CASSSPSGLAGTQETQYF.

V usage is TRBV1 and J usage is TRBJ2-1; the table's D call, TRBD2, has no DNA check behind it. TRBV1 represents a pseudogene. The CDR3 has 16 amino acids. The CDR3 here is CTSSQDEGSSYNEQFF. In nucleotides, the CDR3 is TGCACCAGCAGCCAAGATGAGGGCAGCTCCTACAATGAGCAGTTCTTC.

To note about this clone: The sample has other DNA sequences that encode this CDR3 too. This chain links TRBV29-1 with TRBJ2-3; 7 bases map to TRBD2. The junction had 11 bases not matched to a gene; V was cut back by 8 bases and J by 6 bases. Per germline, CDR1 SQVTM and CDR2 ANQGSEA. CDR3 length: 13 residues. The CDR3 DNA is TGCAGCACAGAACGTCTAGCGGAGGATACGCAGTATTTT. As protein: CSTERLAEDTQYF.

This chain uses TRBV5-1 with TRBJ2-5, with a possible D match to TRBD2 (6 bases). The CDR3 spans 14 residues. Trimming stripped 1 base from V and 2 bases from J, with 9 bases between. Germline values: CDR1 SGHRS, CDR2 YFSETQ. The CDR3 sequence is CASSLFAGQETQYF. The CDR3 DNA sequence: TGCGCCAGCAGCTTGTTTGCGGGGCAAGAGACCCAGTACTTC.

The chain combines TRBV7-9 with TRBJ1-2; D may be TRBD1 (5 bases). Germline lookup yields CDR1 SEHNR and CDR2 FQNEAQ (reference sequence). The CDR3 runs to 14 residues. V gave up 4 bases and J gave up 5 bases, with 14 bases separating them. In DNA form, the CDR3 reads TGTGCCAGCAGCTCCGGGGGTTTGACTTATGGCTACACCTTC. Translated: CASSSGGLTYGYTF.

The chain combines TRBV4-3 with TRBJ1-5; no reliable D call. This CDR3 has 15 amino acids. Germline V lookup: CDR1 LGHNA, CDR2 YSLEER. V was clipped by 0 bases and J by 2 bases, with 8 bases between them. In DNA, the CDR3 is TGCGCCAGCAGCCAAGAGCCCGGGGGCAATCAGCCCCAGCATTTT. This encodes CASSQEPGGNQPQHF.

The J gene is TRBJ1-6, the V gene TRBV4-3, with D unclear. The CDR3 extends over 17 amino acids. Germline values: CDR1 LGHNA, CDR2 YSLEER. Trimming shortened V by 0 bases and J by 7 bases, and 16 bases separated the two germline ends. CDR3 sequence (DNA): TGCGCCAGCAGCCAAGATCGTTGGGCCAGAGGGAATTCACCCCTCCACTTT. It encodes CASSQDRWARGNSPLHF.

The chain combines TRBV11-2 with TRBJ2-2, with unresolved D. The CDR3 is made up of 11 amino acids. V was trimmed by 5 bases and J by 8 bases, leaving 6 bases between them. CDR1 is SGHAT and CDR2 is FQNNGV in the germline V gene. In nucleotides, the CDR3 is TGTGCCAGCAGCGGGCCAGGGGAGCTGTTTTTT. Protein sequence: CASSGPGELFF.